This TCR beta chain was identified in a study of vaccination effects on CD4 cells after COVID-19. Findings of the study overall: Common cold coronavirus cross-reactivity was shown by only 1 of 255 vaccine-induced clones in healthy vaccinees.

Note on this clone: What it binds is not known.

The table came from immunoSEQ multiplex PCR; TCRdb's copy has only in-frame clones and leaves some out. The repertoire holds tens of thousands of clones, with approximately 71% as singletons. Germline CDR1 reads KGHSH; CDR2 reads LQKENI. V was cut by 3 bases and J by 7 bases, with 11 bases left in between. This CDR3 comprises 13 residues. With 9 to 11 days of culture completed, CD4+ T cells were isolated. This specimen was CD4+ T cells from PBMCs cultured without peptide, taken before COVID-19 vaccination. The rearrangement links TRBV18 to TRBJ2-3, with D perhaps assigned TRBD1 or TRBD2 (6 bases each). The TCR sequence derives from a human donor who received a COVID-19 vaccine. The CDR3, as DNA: TGTGCCAGCTCACCTCGGGGGACATATACGCAGTATTTT. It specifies CASSPRGTYTQYF.